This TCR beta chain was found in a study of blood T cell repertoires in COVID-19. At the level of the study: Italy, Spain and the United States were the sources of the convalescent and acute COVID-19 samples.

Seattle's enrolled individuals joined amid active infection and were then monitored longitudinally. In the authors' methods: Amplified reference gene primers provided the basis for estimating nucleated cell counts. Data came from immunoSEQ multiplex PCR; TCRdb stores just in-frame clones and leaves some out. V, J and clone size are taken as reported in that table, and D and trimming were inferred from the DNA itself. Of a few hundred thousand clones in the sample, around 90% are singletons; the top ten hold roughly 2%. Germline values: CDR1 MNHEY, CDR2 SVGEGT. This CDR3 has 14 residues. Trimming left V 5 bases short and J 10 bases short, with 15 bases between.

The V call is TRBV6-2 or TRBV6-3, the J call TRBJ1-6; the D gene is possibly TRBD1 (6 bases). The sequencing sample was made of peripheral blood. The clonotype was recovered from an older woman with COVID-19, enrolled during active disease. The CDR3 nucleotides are TGTGCCAGCAGTACCGGGACACGGCGATCACCCCTCCACTTT. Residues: CASSTGTRRSPLHF.